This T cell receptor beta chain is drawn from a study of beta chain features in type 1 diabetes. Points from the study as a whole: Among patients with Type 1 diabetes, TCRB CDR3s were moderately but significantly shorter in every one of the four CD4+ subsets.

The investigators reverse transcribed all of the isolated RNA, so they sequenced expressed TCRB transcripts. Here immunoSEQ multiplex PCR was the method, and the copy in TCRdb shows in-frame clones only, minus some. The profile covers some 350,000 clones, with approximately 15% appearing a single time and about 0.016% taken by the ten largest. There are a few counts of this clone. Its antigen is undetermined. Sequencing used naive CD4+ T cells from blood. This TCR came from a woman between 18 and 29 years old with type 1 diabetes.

CDR3 coding DNA: TGTGCCAGCAGTGAAGCGCTTGGACAGAAGAACACTGAAGCTTTCTTT. Encoded protein: CASSEALGQKNTEAFF. The chain employs TRBV2 and TRBJ1-1; the D gene is possibly TRBD1 (6 bases). The CDR3 sequence is 16 residues long. Trimming removed 0 bases at V and 1 base at J, with 12 bases between. CDR1 is SNHLY, CDR2 FYNNEI, per germline.